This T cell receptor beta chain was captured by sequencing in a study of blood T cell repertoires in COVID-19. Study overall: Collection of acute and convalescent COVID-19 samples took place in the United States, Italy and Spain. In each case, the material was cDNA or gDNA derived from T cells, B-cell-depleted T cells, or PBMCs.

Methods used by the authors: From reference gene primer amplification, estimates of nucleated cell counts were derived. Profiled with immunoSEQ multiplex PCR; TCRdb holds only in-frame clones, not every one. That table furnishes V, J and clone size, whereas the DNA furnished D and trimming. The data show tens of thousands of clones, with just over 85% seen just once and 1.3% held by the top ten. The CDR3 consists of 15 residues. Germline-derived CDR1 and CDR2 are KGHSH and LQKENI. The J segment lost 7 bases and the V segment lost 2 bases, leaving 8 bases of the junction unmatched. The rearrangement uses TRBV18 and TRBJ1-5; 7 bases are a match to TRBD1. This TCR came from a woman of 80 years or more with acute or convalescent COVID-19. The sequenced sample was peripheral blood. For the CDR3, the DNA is TGTGCCAGCTCACCAATAAGACAGGGAGGACAGCCCCAGCATTTT. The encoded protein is CASSPIRQGGQPQHF. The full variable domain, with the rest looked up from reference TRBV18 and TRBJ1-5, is NAGVMQNPRHLVRRRGQEARLRCSPMKGHSHVYWYRQLPEEGLKFMVYLQKENIIDESGMPKERFSAEFPKEGPSILRIQQVVRGDSAAYFCASSPIRQGGQPQHFGDGTRLSIL.